This is a list of T cell receptor beta chains from one sample in a study of T-cell memory formation after mild COVID-19. TCRdb reprocessed the 5' RACE reads with MiXCR, giving one entry per CDR3 protein. The repertoire consists of some 340,000 distinct CDR3 sequences, with approximately 13% occurring once and the leading ten covering 20% to 25%. The sequencing sample was made of PBMCs or a T cell subset sorted from them (not recorded which). The receptor set was obtained from a man in his late teens or twenties who had mild COVID-19 (a few samples of this study predate the infection). Cell type and time point are not known. CDR3s include the opening cysteine and the closing phenylalanine or tryptophan. The D gene is left open where the match is weak. Clone size is given for some rows only: seen once, a few or many times, or a class if the clone is expanded.

length: 14
J: TRBJ1-5
D: -
V: TRBV6-2/TRBV6-3
size: -
CDR3: CASRNRDGNQPQHF

length: 12
J: TRBJ2-2
D: -
V: TRBV11-3
size: few
CDR3: CASSLSIGELFF

length: 15
J: TRBJ2-7
D: TRBD2
V: TRBV7-8
size: few
CDR3: CASSRPRSGGYEQYF

length: 14
J: TRBJ2-7
D: TRBD1
V: TRBV19
size: few
CDR3: CASRGTGKTYEQYF

length: 15
J: TRBJ2-7
D: -
V: TRBV5-1
size: many
CDR3: CASSRRVGASHEQYF

length: 13
J: TRBJ1-5
D: -
V: TRBV4-2
size: many
CDR3: CASSQDSDQPQHF

length: 14
J: TRBJ1-5
D: -
V: TRBV3-1
size: few
CDR3: CASSQAIVDQPQHF

length: 16
J: TRBJ2-2
D: -
V: TRBV28
size: few
CDR3: CASSFPGLTNTGELFF

length: 15
J: TRBJ2-1
D: -
V: TRBV3-1
size: few
CDR3: CASSQGRGTYNEQFF

length: 17
J: TRBJ2-1
D: TRBD1
V: TRBV11-2
size: few
CDR3: CASSLGRQGAWNNEQFF

length: 10
J: TRBJ1-5
D: -
V: TRBV10-3
size: -
CDR3: CAIGNQPQHF

length: 15
J: TRBJ1-1
D: -
V: TRBV5-1
size: -
CDR3: CASRPETGFDTEAFF

length: 15
J: TRBJ1-5
D: TRBD1
V: TRBV6-5
size: -
CDR3: CASSALTGGGQPQHF

length: 15
J: TRBJ2-2
D: -
V: TRBV29-1
size: -
CDR3: CSARDGTSNTGELFF

length: 16
J: TRBJ2-1
D: TRBD2
V: TRBV7-9
size: -
CDR3: CASSLAISGVYNEQFF

length: 14
J: TRBJ2-5
D: -
V: TRBV12-3/TRBV12-4
size: -
CDR3: CASSWRDRRETQYF

length: 13
J: TRBJ2-7
D: -
V: TRBV5-1
size: many
CDR3: CASSLGTESEQYF

length: 15
J: TRBJ1-1
D: -
V: TRBV3-1
size: -
CDR3: CASSQIAQGYTEAFF

length: 15
J: TRBJ2-1
D: TRBD1
V: TRBV4-3
size: -
CDR3: CASSPGDRGYNEQFF

length: 13
J: TRBJ1-2
D: -
V: TRBV12-3/TRBV12-4
size: -
CDR3: CASSLGGGSGYTF

length: 16
J: TRBJ2-3
D: -
V: TRBV18
size: -
CDR3: CASSPAQGGVADTQYF

length: 16
J: TRBJ2-3
D: -
V: TRBV4-3
size: few
CDR3: CASSQGNGVSTDTQYF

length: 14
J: TRBJ2-2
D: TRBD2
V: TRBV11-2
size: -
CDR3: CASSSRRGAGELFF

length: 17
J: TRBJ2-2
D: -
V: TRBV24-1
size: -
CDR3: CATSDLTQGQFSGELFF

length: 16
J: TRBJ2-5
D: -
V: TRBV11-2
size: few
CDR3: CASSPLGAAGMETQYF

length: 12
J: TRBJ1-1
D: -
V: TRBV5-1
size: -
CDR3: CASSSDRFEAFF

length: 17
J: TRBJ2-3
D: TRBD2
V: TRBV9
size: -
CDR3: CASSVGGSGGLTDTQYF

length: 12
J: TRBJ2-7
D: -
V: TRBV6-2/TRBV6-3
size: few
CDR3: CASSTRPFQQYF

length: 15
J: TRBJ2-1
D: -
V: TRBV3-1
size: few
CDR3: CASSPRVPSYNEQFF

length: 14
J: TRBJ2-3
D: -
V: TRBV15
size: few
CDR3: CATSRRRGADTQYF

length: 15
J: TRBJ2-7
D: -
V: TRBV28
size: few
CDR3: CASSSGQGTPYEQYF

length: 13
J: TRBJ2-2
D: -
V: TRBV11-3
size: -
CDR3: CASSSRVAGELFF

length: 17
J: TRBJ2-3
D: -
V: TRBV6-5
size: few
CDR3: CASSSYRRYGVGDTQYF

length: 15
J: TRBJ1-5
D: -
V: TRBV7-2
size: -
CDR3: CASSLVGALGQPQHF

length: 16
J: TRBJ2-3
D: -
V: TRBV5-1
size: -
CDR3: CASSLGTYGATDTQYF

length: 14
J: TRBJ1-1
D: -
V: TRBV7-8
size: -
CDR3: CASSPSGGHTEAFF

length: 14
J: TRBJ2-1
D: -
V: TRBV20-1
size: few
CDR3: CSARSGVSYNEQFF

length: 16
J: TRBJ1-5
D: -
V: TRBV3-1
size: -
CDR3: CASSLTGQYSNQPQHF

length: 15
J: TRBJ1-6
D: -
V: TRBV4-1
size: -
CDR3: CASSQEGGSGSPLHF

length: 14
J: TRBJ1-2
D: -
V: TRBV7-9
size: -
CDR3: CASSSWGPHYGYTF

length: 17
J: TRBJ1-1
D: -
V: TRBV18
size: -
CDR3: CASSLLAGGPWNTEAFF